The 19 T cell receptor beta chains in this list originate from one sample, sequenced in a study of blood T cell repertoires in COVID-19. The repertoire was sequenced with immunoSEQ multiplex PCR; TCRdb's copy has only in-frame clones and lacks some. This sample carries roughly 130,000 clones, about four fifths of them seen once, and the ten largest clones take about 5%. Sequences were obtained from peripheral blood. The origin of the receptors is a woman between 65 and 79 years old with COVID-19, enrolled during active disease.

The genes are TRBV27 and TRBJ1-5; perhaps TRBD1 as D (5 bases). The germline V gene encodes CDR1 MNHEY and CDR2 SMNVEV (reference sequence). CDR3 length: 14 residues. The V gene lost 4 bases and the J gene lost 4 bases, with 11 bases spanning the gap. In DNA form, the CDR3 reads TGTGCCAGCAGTTCGCAGGGCGGAAATCAGCCCCAGCATTTT. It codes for CASSSQGGNQPQHF.

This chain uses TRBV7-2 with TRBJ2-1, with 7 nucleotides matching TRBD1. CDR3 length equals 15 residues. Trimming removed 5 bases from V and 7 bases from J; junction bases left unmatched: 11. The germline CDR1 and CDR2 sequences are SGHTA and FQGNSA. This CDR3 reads CASSTDRDNLNEQFF. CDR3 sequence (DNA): TGTGCCAGCAGCACCGACAGGGATAATTTGAATGAGCAGTTCTTC.

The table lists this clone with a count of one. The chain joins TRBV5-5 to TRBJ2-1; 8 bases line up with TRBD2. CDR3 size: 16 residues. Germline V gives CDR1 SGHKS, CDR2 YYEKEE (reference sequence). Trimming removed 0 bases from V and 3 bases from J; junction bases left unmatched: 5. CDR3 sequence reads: CASSLVGGAVYNEQFF. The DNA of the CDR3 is TGTGCCAGCAGCTTGGTCGGGGGGGCCGTCTACAATGAGCAGTTCTTC.

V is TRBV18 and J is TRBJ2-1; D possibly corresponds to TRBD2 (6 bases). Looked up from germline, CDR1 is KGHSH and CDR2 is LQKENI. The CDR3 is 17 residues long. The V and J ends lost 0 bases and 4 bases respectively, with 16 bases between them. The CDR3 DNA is TGTGCCAGCTCACCACCGGGCGGAGGGACGAAATACAATGAGCAGTTCTTC. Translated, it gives CASSPPGGGTKYNEQFF.

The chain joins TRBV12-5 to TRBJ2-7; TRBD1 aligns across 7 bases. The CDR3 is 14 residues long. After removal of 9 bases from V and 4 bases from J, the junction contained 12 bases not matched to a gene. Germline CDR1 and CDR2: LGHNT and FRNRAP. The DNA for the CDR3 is TGTGCTAGCGAAGGGACAGTGAGAGGATACGAGCAGTACTTC. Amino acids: CASEGTVRGYEQYF.

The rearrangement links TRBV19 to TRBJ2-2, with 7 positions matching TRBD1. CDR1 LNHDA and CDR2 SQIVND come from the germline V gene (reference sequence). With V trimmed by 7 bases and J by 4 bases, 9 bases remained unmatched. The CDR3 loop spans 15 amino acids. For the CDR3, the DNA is TGTGCCAGTATACCCCAGGGGGTTGGCACCGGGGAGCTGTTTTTT. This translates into CASIPQGVGTGELFF. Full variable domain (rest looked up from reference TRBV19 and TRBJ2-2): DGGITQSPKYLFRKEGQNVTLSCEQNLNHDAMYWYRQDPGQGLRLIYYSQIVNDFQKGDIAEGYSVSREKKESFPLTVTSAQKNPTAFYLCASIPQGVGTGELFFGEGSRLTVL.

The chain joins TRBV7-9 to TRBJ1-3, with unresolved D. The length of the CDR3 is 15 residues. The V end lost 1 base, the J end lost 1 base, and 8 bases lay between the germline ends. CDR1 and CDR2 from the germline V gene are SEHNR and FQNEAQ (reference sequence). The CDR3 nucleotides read TGTGCCAGCAGCTTAGAATCCTTTTCTGGAAACACCATATATTTT. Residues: CASSLESFSGNTIYF.

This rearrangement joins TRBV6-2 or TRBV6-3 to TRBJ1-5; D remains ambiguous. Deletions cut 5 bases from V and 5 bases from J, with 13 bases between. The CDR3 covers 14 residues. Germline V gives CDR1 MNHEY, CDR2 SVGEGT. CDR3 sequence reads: CASSASRGDQPQHF. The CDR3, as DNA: TGTGCCAGCAGTGCCTCCCGGGGAGATCAGCCCCAGCATTTT.

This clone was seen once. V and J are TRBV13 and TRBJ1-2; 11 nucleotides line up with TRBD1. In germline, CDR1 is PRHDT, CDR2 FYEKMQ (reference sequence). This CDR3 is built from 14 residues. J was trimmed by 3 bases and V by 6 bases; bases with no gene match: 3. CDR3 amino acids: CASRGQGGDYGYTF. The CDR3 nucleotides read TGTGCCAGCAGGGGACAGGGGGGCGACTATGGCTACACCTTC.

CDR3 sequence reads: CASSPGQDNYGYTF. The CDR3 DNA is TGTGCCAGCAGCCCGGGACAGGATAACTATGGCTACACCTTC. The chain combines TRBV3-1 (or the pseudogene TRBV3-2) with TRBJ1-2, with 8 bases identical to TRBD1. CDR1 and CDR2 (germline): LGHDT, YNNKEL (reference sequence). The J segment lost 1 base and the V segment lost 4 bases, leaving 2 bases of the junction unmatched. The CDR3 covers 14 residues.

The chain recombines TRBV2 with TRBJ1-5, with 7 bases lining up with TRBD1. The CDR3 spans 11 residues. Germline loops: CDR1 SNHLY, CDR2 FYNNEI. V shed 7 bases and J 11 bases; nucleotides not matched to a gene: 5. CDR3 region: CASMGQGAQHF. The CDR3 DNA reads TGTGCCAGCATGGGGCAGGGGGCCCAGCATTTT. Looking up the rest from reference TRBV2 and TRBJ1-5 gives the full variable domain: EPEVTQTPSHQVTQMGQEVILRCVPISNHLYFYWYRQILGQKVEFLVSFYNNEISEKSEIFDDQFSVERPDGSNFTLKIRSTKLEDSAMYFCASMGQGAQHFGDGTRLSIL.

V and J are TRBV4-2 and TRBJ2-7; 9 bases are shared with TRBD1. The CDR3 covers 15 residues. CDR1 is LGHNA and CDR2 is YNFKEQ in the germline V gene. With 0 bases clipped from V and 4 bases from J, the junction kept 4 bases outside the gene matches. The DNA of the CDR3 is TGTGCCAGCAGCCAAGACCGGGACAGGGCTTACGAGCAGTACTTC. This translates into CASSQDRDRAYEQYF.

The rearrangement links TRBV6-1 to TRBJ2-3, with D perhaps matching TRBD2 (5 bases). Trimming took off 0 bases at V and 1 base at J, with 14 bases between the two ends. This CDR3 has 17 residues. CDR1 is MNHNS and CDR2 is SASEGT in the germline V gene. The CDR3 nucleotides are TGTGCCAGCAGTGAAGCGCGGGCCGCTCGGGGCACAGATACGCAGTATTTT. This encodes CASSEARAARGTDTQYF.

The CDR3 protein is CASSPGTGVSYEQYF. The CDR3 region has the DNA TGTGCCAGCTCACCGGGGACAGGGGTCTCCTACGAGCAGTACTTC. The V and J genes are TRBV18 and TRBJ2-7; 10 bases agree with TRBD1. Losses at the gene ends were 3 bases for V and 0 bases for J; bases not matched to a gene: 2. From germline, CDR1 is KGHSH and CDR2 LQKENI. This CDR3 spans 15 amino acids. The entire variable domain, with the rest obtained from reference TRBV18 and TRBJ2-7, is as follows: NAGVMQNPRHLVRRRGQEARLRCSPMKGHSHVYWYRQLPEEGLKFMVYLQKENIIDESGMPKERFSAEFPKEGPSILRIQQVVRGDSAAYFCASSPGTGVSYEQYFGPGTRLTVT.

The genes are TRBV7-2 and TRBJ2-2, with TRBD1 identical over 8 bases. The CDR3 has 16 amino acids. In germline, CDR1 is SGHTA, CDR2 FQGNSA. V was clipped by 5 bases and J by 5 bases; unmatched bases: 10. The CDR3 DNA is TGTGCCAGCAGCCTTAGGATCGGGACAGGTACCGGGGAGCTGTTTTTT. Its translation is CASSLRIGTGTGELFF.

The chain's CDR3 is CASSPGVNYGYTF. DNA of the CDR3: TGTGCCAGCAGCCCAGGGGTTAACTATGGCTACACCTTC. The V gene is TRBV2, the J gene TRBJ1-2; D is perhaps TRBD1 (6 bases). Trimming removed 6 bases from V and 1 base from J, with 9 bases in between. The CDR3 sequence is 13 residues long. Looked up from germline, CDR1 is SNHLY and CDR2 is FYNNEI.

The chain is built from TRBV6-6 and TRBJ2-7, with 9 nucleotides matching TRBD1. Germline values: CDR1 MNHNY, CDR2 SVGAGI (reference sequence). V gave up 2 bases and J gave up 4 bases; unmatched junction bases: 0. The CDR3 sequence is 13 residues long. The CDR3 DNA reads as TGTGCCAGCAGTTACGACAGGGGGTACGAGCAGTACTTC. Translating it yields CASSYDRGYEQYF.

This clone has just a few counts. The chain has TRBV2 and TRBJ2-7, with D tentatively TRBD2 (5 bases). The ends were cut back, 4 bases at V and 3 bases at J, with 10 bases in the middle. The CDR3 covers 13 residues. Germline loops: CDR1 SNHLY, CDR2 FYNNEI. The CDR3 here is CASSVRADYEQYF. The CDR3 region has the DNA TGTGCCAGCAGTGTGAGGGCGGACTACGAGCAGTACTTC.

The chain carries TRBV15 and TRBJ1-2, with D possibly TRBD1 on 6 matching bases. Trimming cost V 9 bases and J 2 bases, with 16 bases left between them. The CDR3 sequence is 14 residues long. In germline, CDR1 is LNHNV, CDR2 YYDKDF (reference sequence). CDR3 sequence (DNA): TGTGCCACTGCTAGGGCAACAGGGAACTATGGCTACACCTTC. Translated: CATARATGNYGYTF.